Included here is one T cell receptor beta chain sequence, with context. Its antigen is not yet known. No base quality information exists; no much larger clone differs at one position. For CDR1 and CDR2, the germline V gene lists SNHLY and FYNNEI. Relative to germline, V is 4 bases shorter and J is 0 bases shorter, with 11 bases between their ends. The CDR3 measures 15 amino acids from cysteine to phenylalanine. The sequence is cut down to CDR3 DNA, 45 bases in frame from base 1. Participants in the prospective study were enrolled through a virtual design, were aged roughly 18 to 95 years, and lived in approximately 24 United States geographic areas. Cohort assignment in the prospective study relied on participant-reported clinical history from a screening survey and a study questionnaire. Recovered participants in ImmuneRACE Cohort 3 were defined as having two consecutive negative NP/OP PCR tests, clearance from a healthcare professional, or resolution of symptoms. In the prospective study, mobile phlebotomists collected whole blood, serum and a nasopharyngeal or oropharyngeal swab from each participant. Over an approximately 2-month period, participants in the prospective study had the option of providing additional blood draws and questionnaires. Before DNA extraction, prospective study blood samples were shipped either frozen or at room temperature.

The sample originates from a study of blood T cell repertoires in COVID-19 (TCRdb year 2020). Turning to the overall study: Samples from collaborators originated in the United States, Italy and Spain and spanned both the acute and convalescent phases of COVID-19. The material from the prospective study consisted of cDNA or gDNA derived from T cells, B-cell-depleted T cells, or PBMCs. Deeply sampled blood TCRbeta repertoires from subjects exposed to, actively infected with, or recovered from COVID-19 were included in the dataset. The repertoires were released in a freely available public database intended as a resource for research on the immune response to SARS-CoV-2. The samples were drawn from two sources: the first 160 participants of the ongoing ImmuneRACE study, and some 1,300 subjects contributed by 6 global collaborators. Nearly every sample came with metadata listing a de-identified subject ID, COVID-19 status, age in years and sex. Where available, HLA class I and class II types were obtained from metadata supplied by the sample provider rather than from assay-based typing.

General conclusions and limits of the study: The amount of clinical and demographic metadata varied by source and participant and was provided uncurated.

The immunoSEQ Assay, a bias-controlled multiplex PCR, was used to amplify TCRbeta CDR3 regions from genomic DNA. Regarding the original processing steps: The number of nucleated cells in each sample was estimated by amplification of reference gene primers within the assay. Sequence reads were collapsed and filtered to measure the absolute abundance of every unique TCRbeta CDR3 rearrangement. Productive Simpson clonality was computed per sample as the square root of Simpson's diversity index over productive rearrangements. What TCRdb holds here is the immuneACCESS table cut down to in-frame rearrangements. Part of the clones is not present; checked against another copy, under half of the missing clones reflect an unresolved V gene, and the others are unexplained. V and J calls and clone size are as listed in that table; D and trimming were resolved from the DNA. Here the sample has roughly 150,000 clones; more than 80% occur a single time. The top ten clones comprise around 4.2% of the sample.

What was sequenced was PBMCs or T cells enriched from blood (not recorded which). The TCR was taken from a man aged 50 to 60 who had recovered from COVID-19. The chain was built from TRBV2 and TRBJ2-3; TRBD2 is possibly the D segment (6 matching bases). Here the CDR3 is given as CASSGEGLSTDTQYF. The bases are TGTGCCAGCAGTGGAGAGGGACTCAGCACAGATACGCAGTATTTT. This CDR3, with the reference TRBV2 and TRBJ2-3 proteins standing in past its ends, gives the full variable domain EPEVTQTPSHQVTQMGQEVILRCVPISNHLYFYWYRQILGQKVEFLVSFYNNEISEKSEIFDDQFSVERPDGSNFTLKIRSTKLEDSAMYFCASSGEGLSTDTQYFGPGTRLTVL.